This TCR beta chain was documented in a study of blood T cells in healthy people across ages. Study information: The capture of about one barcoded beta molecule per two T cells was achieved by template switching.

Germline V gene data show CDR1 as MGHDK and CDR2 as SYGVNS. Trimming cost V 2 bases and J 3 bases, with 10 bases left between them. This CDR3 spans 14 amino acids. The study, taken as a whole, reports: Aged donors had fewer naive CD4+ cells and lower diversity than long-lived donors.

With respect to this clonotype: What it binds is not known.

The people who gave samples were healthy Caucasians from Russia, aged about 6 to 100. Isolated per sample were at least 7 million PBMCs. Next came a second PCR, run for 7 to 11 cycles, which used a sample-barcoded 5' primer along with a J-beta primer mix. TCRdb re-derived calls from the 5' RACE reads in MiXCR, one entry per CDR3 protein. The sample yields roughly 730,000 distinct CDR3 sequences, 56% seen once. This sequence joins TRBV25-1 and TRBJ1-2; D gene ambiguous. This clonotype originated in a middle-aged man in good health. Sequenced input: blood. CDR3 DNA: TGTGCCAGCAGTGAAGGCTCTGGGCACTATGGCTACACCTTC. As protein: CASSEGSGHYGYTF.